This T cell receptor (beta chain) came from a study of control samples from healthy donors and cancer patients. Germline-derived CDR1 and CDR2 are MGHRA and YSYEKL. V lost 3 bases and J lost 3; bases outside the gene matches: 4. CDR3 length: 15 residues. This table comes from immunoSEQ multiplex PCR, and its TCRdb copy is limited to in-frame clones, with some not included. The sample holds roughly 120,000 clones, more than 75% seen once. Sequencing was performed on blood. The sequence came from a woman between 65 and 79 years old in good health. The V gene is TRBV4-1, the J gene TRBJ2-2, with TRBD2 matching over 7 bases. In DNA form, the CDR3 reads TGCGCCAGCAGCCATTTCGGGGGGTACACCGGGGAGCTGTTTTTT. It translates to CASSHFGGYTGELFF.